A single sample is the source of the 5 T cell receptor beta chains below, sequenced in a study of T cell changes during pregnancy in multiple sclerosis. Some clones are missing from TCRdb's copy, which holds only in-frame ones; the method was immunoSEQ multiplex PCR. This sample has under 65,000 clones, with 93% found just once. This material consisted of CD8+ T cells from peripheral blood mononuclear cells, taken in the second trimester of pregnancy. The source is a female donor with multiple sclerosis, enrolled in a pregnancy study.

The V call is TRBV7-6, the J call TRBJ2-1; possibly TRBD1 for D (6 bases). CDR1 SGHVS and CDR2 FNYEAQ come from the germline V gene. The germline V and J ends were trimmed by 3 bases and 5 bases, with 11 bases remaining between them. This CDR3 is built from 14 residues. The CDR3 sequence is CASSLIPGDNEQFF. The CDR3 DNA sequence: TGTGCCAGCAGCTTGATCCCAGGGGACAATGAGCAGTTCTTC.

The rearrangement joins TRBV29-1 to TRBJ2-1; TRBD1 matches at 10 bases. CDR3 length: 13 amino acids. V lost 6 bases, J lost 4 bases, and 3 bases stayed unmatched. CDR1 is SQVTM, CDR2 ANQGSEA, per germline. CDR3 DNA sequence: TGCAGCGTCGGGACAGGGGATTACAATGAGCAGTTCTTC. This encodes CSVGTGDYNEQFF.

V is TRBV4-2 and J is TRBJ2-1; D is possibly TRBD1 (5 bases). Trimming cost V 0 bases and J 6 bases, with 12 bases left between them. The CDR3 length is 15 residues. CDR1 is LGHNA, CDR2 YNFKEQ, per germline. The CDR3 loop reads CASSQDPQGGNEQFF. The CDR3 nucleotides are TGTGCCAGCAGCCAAGACCCTCAGGGTGGCAATGAGCAGTTCTTC.

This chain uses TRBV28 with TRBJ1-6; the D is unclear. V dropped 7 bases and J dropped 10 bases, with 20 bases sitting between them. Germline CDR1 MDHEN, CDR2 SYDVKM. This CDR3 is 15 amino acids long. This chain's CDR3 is CASTKVVDSGSPLHF. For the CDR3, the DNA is TGTGCCAGCACCAAGGTAGTGGATTCAGGATCACCCCTCCACTTT. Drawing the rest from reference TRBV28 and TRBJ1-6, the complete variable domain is DVKVTQSSRYLVKRTGEKVFLECVQDMDHENMFWYRQDPGLGLRLIYFSYDVKMKEKGDIPEGYSVSREKKERFSLILESASTNQTSMYLCASTKVVDSGSPLHFGNGTRLTVT.

CDR3 in DNA: TGTGCCAGCAGCTGGGGAGGAGGGAATGAGCAGTTCTTC. Its protein is CASSWGGGNEQFF. The chain is built from TRBV7-2 and TRBJ2-1, with D maybe TRBD2 (6 bases). The V gene lost 4 bases and the J gene lost 7 bases, with 11 bases spanning the gap. Germline lookup yields CDR1 SGHTA and CDR2 FQGNSA. The CDR3 covers 13 residues.